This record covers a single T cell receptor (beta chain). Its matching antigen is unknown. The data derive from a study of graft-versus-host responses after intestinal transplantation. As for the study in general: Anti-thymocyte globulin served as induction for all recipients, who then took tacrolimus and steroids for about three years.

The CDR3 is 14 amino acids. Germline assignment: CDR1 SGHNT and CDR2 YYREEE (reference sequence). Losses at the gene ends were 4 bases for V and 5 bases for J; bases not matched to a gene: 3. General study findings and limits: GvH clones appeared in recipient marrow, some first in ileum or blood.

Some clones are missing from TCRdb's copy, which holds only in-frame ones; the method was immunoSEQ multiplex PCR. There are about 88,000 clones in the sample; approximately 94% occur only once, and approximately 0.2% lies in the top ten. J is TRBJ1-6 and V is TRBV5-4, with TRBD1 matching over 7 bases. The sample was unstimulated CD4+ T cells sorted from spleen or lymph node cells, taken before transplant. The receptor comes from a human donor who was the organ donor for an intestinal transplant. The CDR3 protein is CASSQTGNNSPLHF. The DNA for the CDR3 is TGTGCCAGCAGCCAGACAGGGAATAATTCACCCCTCCACTTT.